A selection of T cell receptor beta chains follows, all from one sample in a study of read filtering for tumor transcriptome and immune sequencing. From the reads, TCRdb called clonotypes with MiXCR, one entry per CDR3 protein. The sample shows 100,000 to 150,000 distinct CDR3 sequences, approximately 13% of them seen only once. The sample taken for sequencing was a population of CD138-negative cells sorted from bone marrow. The receptors originated from a donor at least 40 years old with multiple myeloma. The CDR3 runs from the conserved cysteine through the conserved F or W. D genes are given only for firm matches. Expanded clones get a size class; other rows say once, few or many, or leave the size out.

J | V | D | size | CDR3 | DNA
TRBJ2-1 | TRBV5-1 | TRBD2 | many | CASSLAWTSGAYNEQFF | TGCGCCAGCAGCTTGGCCTGGACTAGCGGAGCTTACAATGAGCAGTTCTTC
TRBJ2-3 | TRBV6-5 | . | many | CASSSFTLAVQREQYF | TGTGCCAGCAGCTCCTTCACACTAGCCGTGCAGAGGGAGCAGTATTTT
TRBJ2-2 | TRBV20-1 | . | many | CSAPKDRDTGELFF | TGCAGTGCTCCCAAGGACAGAGACACCGGGGAGCTGTTTTTT
TRBJ2-5 | TRBV6-5 | . | many | CASSLDMSQETQYF | TGTGCCAGCAGTTTGGACATGAGCCAAGAGACCCAGTACTTC
TRBJ1-1 | TRBV4-3 | . | . | CANSQEAGLNTEAFF | TGCGCCAACAGCCAAGAGGCGGGCCTGAACACTGAAGCTTTCTTT
TRBJ1-1 | TRBV11-2 | . | many | CASSFLLRAEAFF | TGTGCCAGCAGCTTCCTTCTGAGGGCTGAAGCTTTCTTT
TRBJ1-5 | TRBV28 | . | many | CASRRTPNQPQHF | TGTGCCAGCAGAAGGACACCGAATCAGCCCCAGCATTTT
TRBJ2-3 | TRBV2 | . | many | CASSDGGGVLTDTQYF | TGTGCCAGCAGTGATGGAGGAGGGGTCCTCACAGATACGCAGTATTTT
TRBJ2-7 | TRBV13 | TRBD1 | many | CASSRDRGRGEQYF | TGTGCCAGCAGCCGGGACAGGGGCCGTGGCGAGCAGTACTTC
TRBJ2-4 | TRBV11-2 | TRBD1 | . | CASSPLGQGSTIARNIQYF | TGTGCCAGCAGCCCCCTGGGACAGGGGAGCACCATAGCCAGAAACATTCAGTACTTC
TRBJ2-7 | TRBV6-2/TRBV6-3 | TRBD2 | few | CASSYGREGLALYEQYF | TGTGCCAGCAGTTACGGCCGGGAGGGCCTTGCCCTCTACGAGCAGTACTTC
TRBJ2-1 | TRBV6-1 | TRBD2 | many | CASSWTSGNEQFF | TGTGCCAGCAGTTGGACTAGCGGCAATGAGCAGTTCTTC
TRBJ2-7 | TRBV7-9 | . | many | CASSPQGGRVGNEQYF | TGTGCCAGCAGCCCGCAGGGCGGCCGGGTGGGGAACGAGCAGTACTTC
TRBJ1-1 | TRBV12-3/TRBV12-4 | . | many | CASSPPGLSTPMNTEAFF | TGTGCCAGCAGTCCCCCGGGACTTAGTACACCAATGAACACTGAAGCTTTCTTT
TRBJ2-7 | TRBV6-5 | . | many | CASSYAGGYEQYF | TGTGCCAGCAGTTACGCTGGGGGCTACGAGCAGTACTTC
TRBJ2-2 | TRBV6-2/TRBV6-3 | . | many | CASSQTYGELFF | TGTGCCAGCAGTCAAACTTACGGGGAGCTGTTTTTT
TRBJ2-5 | TRBV18 | TRBD1 | few | CASSPGTDQEETQYF | TGTGCCAGCTCCCCGGGGACAGACCAAGAAGAGACCCAGTACTTC
TRBJ1-2 | TRBV6-6 | . | many | CASSFPSAEGYTF | TGTGCCAGCAGTTTTCCCTCGGCAGAAGGCTACACCTTC
TRBJ2-4 | TRBV3-1 | TRBD1 | many | CASSRKTGRNIQYF | TGTGCCAGCAGCCGAAAGACAGGGAGAAACATTCAGTACTTC
TRBJ2-7 | TRBV6-1 | TRBD2 | many | CASSEALSGGYEQYF | TGTGCCAGCAGTGAAGCGCTGAGCGGGGGGTACGAGCAGTACTTC
TRBJ1-5 | TRBV4-1 | . | . | CASGRGWCGSNQPQHF | TGCGCCAGCGGCCGAGGGTGGTGTGGGAGCAATCAGCCCCAGCATTTT
TRBJ2-5 | TRBV5-1 | . | many | CASSLEQETQYF | TGCGCCAGCAGCTTGGAACAAGAGACCCAGTACTTC
TRBJ2-1 | TRBV4-1 | TRBD2 | many | CASSQDGMGSGRRSYNEQFF | TGCGCCAGCAGCCAAGATGGGATGGGTAGCGGGAGGAGGTCCTACAATGAGCAGTTCTTC
TRBJ1-6 | TRBV15 | . | many | CATSRDPQDQNSPLHF | TGTGCCACCAGCAGAGATCCCCAGGATCAGAATTCACCCCTCCACTTT
TRBJ2-1 | TRBV7-3 | . | many | CASSLSGNQNNEQFF | TGTGCCAGCAGCTTATCCGGGAACCAGAACAATGAGCAGTTCTTC
TRBJ1-4 | TRBV6-1 | TRBD1 | many | CASSRDRFEKLFF | TGTGCCAGCAGCCGGGACAGGTTTGAAAAACTGTTTTTT
TRBJ2-1 | TRBV20-1 | . | few | CSARKGAGGNEQFF | TGCAGTGCTAGAAAGGGGGCTGGGGGGAATGAGCAGTTCTTC
TRBJ1-5 | TRBV4-2 | TRBD1 | many | CASSQDGRGSNQPQHF | TGTGCCAGCAGCCAAGATGGCAGGGGGAGCAATCAGCCCCAGCATTTT
TRBJ1-2 | TRBV6-5 | . | many | CASSSDRISNYGYTF | TGTGCCAGCAGTTCAGACAGGATTAGTAACTATGGCTACACCTTC
TRBJ2-6 | TRBV20-1 | . | . | CSAYRTDSGANVLTF | TGCAGTGCTTACCGGACGGACTCTGGGGCCAACGTCCTGACTTTC
TRBJ1-3 | TRBV7-8 | . | . | CASSPGGGNTIYF | TGTGCCAGCAGCCCTGGGGGCGGAAACACCATATATTTT
TRBJ1-5 | TRBV19 | . | . | CASTTGYQPQHF | TGTGCCAGTACCACAGGGTATCAGCCCCAGCATTTT
TRBJ1-1 | TRBV5-1 | . | . | CASSLLSTGINTEAFF | TGCGCCAGCAGCTTGCTGTCTACGGGGATAAACACTGAAGCTTTCTTT
TRBJ2-1 | TRBV7-8 | . | many | CASSLRVDEQFF | TGTGCCAGCAGCCTGCGTGTCGATGAGCAGTTCTTC
TRBJ1-1 | TRBV7-9 | . | many | CASSSRGRGNTEAFF | TGTGCCAGCAGTTCTAGAGGGCGGGGGAACACTGAAGCTTTCTTT
TRBJ1-5 | TRBV6-2/TRBV6-3 | . | many | CASSYQANQPQHF | TGTGCCAGCAGTTACCAGGCCAATCAGCCCCAGCATTTT
TRBJ1-1 | TRBV2 | . | many | CASSEQANTEAFF | TGTGCCAGCAGTGAGCAGGCTAACACTGAAGCTTTCTTT
TRBJ2-3 | TRBV18 | . | many | CASSPYTDTQYF | TGTGCCAGCTCACCTTACACAGATACGCAGTATTTT
TRBJ2-1 | TRBV5-5 | TRBD2 | many | CATTVLAGGSNEQFF | TGTGCCACCACTGTTCTAGCGGGAGGGTCCAATGAGCAGTTCTTC
TRBJ2-1 | TRBV20-1 | . | many | CSAIEGGYKTYNEQFF | TGCAGTGCTATCGAAGGGGGGTACAAGACCTACAATGAGCAGTTCTTC
TRBJ2-7 | TRBV20-1 | . | many | CSARGTLAYEQYF | TGCAGTGCTAGGGGGACACTGGCCTACGAGCAGTACTTC
TRBJ2-1 | TRBV20-1 | TRBD2 | many | CSARLTSGSFGEQFF | TGCAGTGCTAGACTAACTAGCGGGAGCTTTGGTGAGCAGTTCTTC
TRBJ2-7 | TRBV4-1 | TRBD2 | many | CASSQGLAGVSYEQYF | TGCGCCAGCAGCCAAGGGCTAGCGGGAGTGTCCTACGAGCAGTACTTC
TRBJ2-5 | TRBV4-1 | . | many | CASSQEEVDPETQYF | TGCGCCAGCAGCCAAGAAGAAGTCGATCCAGAGACCCAGTACTTC
TRBJ1-1 | TRBV3-1 | . | many | CASSQGRVNTEAFF | TGTGCCAGCAGCCAAGGAAGAGTGAACACTGAAGCTTTCTTT
TRBJ1-1 | TRBV6-1 | . | many | CASTLTGIGTEAFF | TGTGCCAGCACTCTCACCGGCATCGGGACTGAAGCTTTCTTT
TRBJ1-2 | TRBV5-1 | . | . | CASSLEGRRLGYTF | TGCGCCAGCAGCCTGGAGGGGAGAAGGCTTGGCTACACCTTC
TRBJ2-5 | TRBV18 | TRBD2 | many | CASSLLAGTQETQYF | TGTGCCAGCTCACTACTAGCGGGGACCCAAGAGACCCAGTACTTC
TRBJ2-7 | TRBV14 | TRBD2 | once | CASSQVPTSGRSGEQYF | TGTGCCAGCAGCCAAGTTCCGACTAGCGGGAGAAGTGGGGAGCAGTACTTC
TRBJ1-4 | TRBV19 | . | many | CASSIDPGQLHATNEKLFF | TGTGCCAGTAGTATAGATCCAGGACAGCTACATGCAACTAATGAAAAACTGTTTTTT
TRBJ2-1 | TRBV5-1 | . | few | CASSFTPGTNYNEQFF | TGCGCCAGCAGTTTTACACCCGGGACAAATTACAATGAGCAGTTCTTC
TRBJ2-1 | TRBV7-3 | TRBD2 | many | CASSLTPSGLAGNNEQFF | TGTGCCAGCAGCTTAACACCCTCCGGGCTAGCGGGAAACAATGAGCAGTTCTTC
TRBJ1-6 | TRBV19 | . | many | CASSISPGTRGSPLHF | TGTGCCAGTAGTATATCCCCAGGAACCAGGGGTTCACCCCTCCACTTT
TRBJ2-1 | TRBV7-9 | . | many | CASSYAPGTHYNEQFF | TGTGCCAGCAGCTATGCGCCCGGGACCCACTACAATGAGCAGTTCTTC
TRBJ2-1 | TRBV13 | TRBD2 | many | CASDGGTGIYNEQFF | TGTGCCAGTGACGGGGGGACGGGGATATACAATGAGCAGTTCTTC
TRBJ1-5 | TRBV12-3/TRBV12-4 | . | few | CASSFGQSNQPQHF | TGTGCCAGCAGTTTTGGACAGAGCAATCAGCCCCAGCATTTT
TRBJ1-1 | TRBV20-1 | . | many | CSAQRQGPGEAFF | TGCAGTGCTCAGAGGCAGGGGCCCGGTGAAGCTTTCTTT
TRBJ2-1 | TRBV6-2/TRBV6-3 | TRBD2 | many | CASIRTSGRGGRNEQFF | TGTGCCAGCATAAGAACTAGCGGGAGAGGCGGTAGGAATGAGCAGTTCTTC
TRBJ2-2 | TRBV5-4 | . | many | CASSFWSGELFF | TGTGCCAGCAGCTTTTGGTCCGGGGAGCTGTTTTTT